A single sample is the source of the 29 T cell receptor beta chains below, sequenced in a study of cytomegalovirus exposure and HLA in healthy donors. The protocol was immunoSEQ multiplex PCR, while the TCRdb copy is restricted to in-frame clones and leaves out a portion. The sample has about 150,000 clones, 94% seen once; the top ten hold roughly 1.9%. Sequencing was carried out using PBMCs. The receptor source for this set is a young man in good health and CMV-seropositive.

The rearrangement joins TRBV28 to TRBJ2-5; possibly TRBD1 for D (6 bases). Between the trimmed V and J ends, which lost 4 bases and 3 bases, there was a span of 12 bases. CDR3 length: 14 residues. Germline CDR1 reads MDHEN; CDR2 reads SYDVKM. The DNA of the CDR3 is TGTGCCAGCAGTTCGTGGGGGCAGGAAGAGACCCAGTACTTC. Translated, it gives CASSSWGQEETQYF.

CDR3 DNA: TGTGCCAGCAGCTTGAGACTAGCGGGAGTCTACGAGCAGTACTTC. Translation: CASSLRLAGVYEQYF. The rearrangement uses TRBV5-6 and TRBJ2-7, with 12 bases fitting TRBD2. This CDR3 region has 15 residues. Unmatched junction bases numbered 2, after V lost 1 base and J lost 3 bases. The germline CDR1 and CDR2 sequences are SGHDT and YYEEEE. Full variable domain (missing parts from reference TRBV5-6 and TRBJ2-7): DAGVTQSPTHLIKTRGQQVTLRCSPKSGHDTVSWYQQALGQGPQFIFQYYEEEERQRGNFPDRFSGHQFPNYSSELNVNALLLGDSALYLCASSLRLAGVYEQYFGPGTRLTVT.

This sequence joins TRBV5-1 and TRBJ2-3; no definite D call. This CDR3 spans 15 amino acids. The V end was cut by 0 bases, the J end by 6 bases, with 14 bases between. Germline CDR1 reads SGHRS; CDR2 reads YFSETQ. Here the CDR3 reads CASSLDEFFSDTQYF. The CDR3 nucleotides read TGCGCCAGCAGCTTGGATGAGTTTTTTTCGGATACGCAGTATTTT.

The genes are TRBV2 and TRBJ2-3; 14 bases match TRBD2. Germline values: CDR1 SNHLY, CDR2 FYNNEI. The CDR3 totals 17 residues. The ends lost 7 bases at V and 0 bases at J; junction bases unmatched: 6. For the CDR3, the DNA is TGTGCCAGCATTCCGGGACTAGCGGGGGTTAGCACAGATACGCAGTATTTT. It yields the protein CASIPGLAGVSTDTQYF.

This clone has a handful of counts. The chain's CDR3 is CASSLDSSFYNEQFF. For the CDR3, the DNA is TGTGCCAGCAGCCTGGACAGTTCGTTCTACAATGAGCAGTTCTTC. The V and J genes are TRBV7-6 and TRBJ2-1, with D possibly matching TRBD1 (6 bases). V dropped 5 bases and J dropped 3 bases, with 14 bases sitting between them. Germline V gene sequence: CDR1 SGHVS, CDR2 FNYEAQ. The CDR3 extends over 15 amino acids.

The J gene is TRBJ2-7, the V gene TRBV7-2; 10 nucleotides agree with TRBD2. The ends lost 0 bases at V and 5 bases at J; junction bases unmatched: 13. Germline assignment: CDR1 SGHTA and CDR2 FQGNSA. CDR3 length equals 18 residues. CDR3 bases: TGTGCCAGCAGCTTAGCGTATCTTGGGGCTAGCGGGAGCCACGAGCAGTACTTC. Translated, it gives CASSLAYLGASGSHEQYF.

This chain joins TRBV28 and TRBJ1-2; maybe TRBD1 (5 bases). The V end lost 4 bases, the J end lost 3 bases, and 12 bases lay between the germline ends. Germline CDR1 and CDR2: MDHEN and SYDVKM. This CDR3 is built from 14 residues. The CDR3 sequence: CASSSRGGDYGYTF. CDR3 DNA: TGTGCCAGCAGTTCGAGGGGAGGGGACTATGGCTACACCTTC.

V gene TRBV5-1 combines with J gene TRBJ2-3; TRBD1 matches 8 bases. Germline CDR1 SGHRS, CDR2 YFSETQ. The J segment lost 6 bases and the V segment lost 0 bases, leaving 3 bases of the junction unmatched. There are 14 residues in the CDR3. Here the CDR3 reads CASSLEGQGDTQYF. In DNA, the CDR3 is TGCGCCAGCAGCTTGGAAGGACAGGGTGATACGCAGTATTTT.

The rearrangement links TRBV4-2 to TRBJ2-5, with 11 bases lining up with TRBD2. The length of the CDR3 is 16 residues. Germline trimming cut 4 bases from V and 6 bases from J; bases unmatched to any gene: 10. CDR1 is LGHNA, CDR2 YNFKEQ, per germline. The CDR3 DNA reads TGTGCCAGCAGCCGCGGACTAGCGGGTTCAAGGAAGACCCAGTACTTC. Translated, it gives CASSRGLAGSRKTQYF.

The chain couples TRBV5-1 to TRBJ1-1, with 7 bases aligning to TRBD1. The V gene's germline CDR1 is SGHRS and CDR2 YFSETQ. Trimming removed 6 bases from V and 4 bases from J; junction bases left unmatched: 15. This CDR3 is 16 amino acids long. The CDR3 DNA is TGCGCCAGCACCGGTATCCGACAGGGTCTGGGCACTGAAGCTTTCTTT. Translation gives CASTGIRQGLGTEAFF.

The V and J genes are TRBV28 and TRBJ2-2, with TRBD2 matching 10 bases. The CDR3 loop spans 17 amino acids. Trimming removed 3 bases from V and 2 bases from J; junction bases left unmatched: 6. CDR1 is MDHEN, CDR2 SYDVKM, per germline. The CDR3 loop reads CASSFPSSGGNTGELFF. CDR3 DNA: TGTGCCAGCAGTTTTCCCTCTAGCGGGGGCAACACCGGGGAGCTGTTTTTT.

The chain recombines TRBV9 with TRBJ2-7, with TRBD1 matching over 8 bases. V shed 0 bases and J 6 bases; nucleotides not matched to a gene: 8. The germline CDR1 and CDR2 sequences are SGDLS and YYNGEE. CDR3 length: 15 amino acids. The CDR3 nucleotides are TGTGCCAGCAGCGTAGACGTCAGGGGGCCCTCCGAGCAGTACTTC. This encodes CASSVDVRGPSEQYF. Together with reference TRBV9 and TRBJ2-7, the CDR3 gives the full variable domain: DSGVTQTPKHLITATGQRVTLRCSPRSGDLSVYWYQQSLDQGLQFLIQYYNGEERAKGNILERFSAQQFPDLHSELNLSSLELGDSALYFCASSVDVRGPSEQYFGPGTRLTVT.

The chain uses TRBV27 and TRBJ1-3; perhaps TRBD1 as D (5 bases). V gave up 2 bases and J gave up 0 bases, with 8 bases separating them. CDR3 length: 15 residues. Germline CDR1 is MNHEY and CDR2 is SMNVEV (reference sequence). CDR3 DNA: TGTGCCAGCAGTTTAGTCGGGGGCTCTGGAAACACCATATATTTT. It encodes CASSLVGGSGNTIYF.

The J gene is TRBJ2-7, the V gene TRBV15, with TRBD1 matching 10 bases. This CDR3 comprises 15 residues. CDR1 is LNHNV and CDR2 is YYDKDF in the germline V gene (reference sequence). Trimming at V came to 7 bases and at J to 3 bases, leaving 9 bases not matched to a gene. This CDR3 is CATKRDRDRGYEQYF. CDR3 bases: TGTGCCACCAAAAGGGACCGGGACAGGGGCTACGAGCAGTACTTC.

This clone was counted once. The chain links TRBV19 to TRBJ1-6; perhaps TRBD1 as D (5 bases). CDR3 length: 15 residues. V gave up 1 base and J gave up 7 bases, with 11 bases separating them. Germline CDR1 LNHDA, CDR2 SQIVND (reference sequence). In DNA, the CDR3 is TGTGCCAGTAGTATAGTAGGGGTCCGAAATTCACCCCTCCACTTT. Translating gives CASSIVGVRNSPLHF.

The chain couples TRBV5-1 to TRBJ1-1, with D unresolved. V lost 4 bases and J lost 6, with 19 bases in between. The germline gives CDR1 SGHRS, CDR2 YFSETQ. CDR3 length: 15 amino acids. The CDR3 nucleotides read TGCGCCAGCAGCCTTCTGGCGACGGGGAAGGCTGAAGCTTTCTTT. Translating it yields CASSLLATGKAEAFF.

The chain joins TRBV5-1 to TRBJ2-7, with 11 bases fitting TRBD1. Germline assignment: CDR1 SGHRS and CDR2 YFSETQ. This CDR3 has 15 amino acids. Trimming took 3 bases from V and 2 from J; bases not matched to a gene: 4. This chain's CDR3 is CASSWGQGVAYEQYF. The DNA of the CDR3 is TGCGCCAGCAGCTGGGGACAGGGGGTCGCCTACGAGCAGTACTTC.

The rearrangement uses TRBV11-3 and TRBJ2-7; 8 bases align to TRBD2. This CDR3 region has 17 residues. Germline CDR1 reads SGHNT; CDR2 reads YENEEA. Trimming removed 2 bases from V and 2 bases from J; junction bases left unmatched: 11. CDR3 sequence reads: CASSLNPGRGWPYEQYF. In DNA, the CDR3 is TGTGCCAGCAGCTTAAATCCCGGGAGGGGTTGGCCCTACGAGCAGTACTTC.

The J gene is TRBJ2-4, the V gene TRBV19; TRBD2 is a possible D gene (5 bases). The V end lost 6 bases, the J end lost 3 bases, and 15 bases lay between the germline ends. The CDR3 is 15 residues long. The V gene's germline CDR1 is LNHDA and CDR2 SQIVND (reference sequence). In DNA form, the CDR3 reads TGTGCCAGTAGCATCTCCGGGGAAGGCAAAAACATTCAGTACTTC. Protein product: CASSISGEGKNIQYF.

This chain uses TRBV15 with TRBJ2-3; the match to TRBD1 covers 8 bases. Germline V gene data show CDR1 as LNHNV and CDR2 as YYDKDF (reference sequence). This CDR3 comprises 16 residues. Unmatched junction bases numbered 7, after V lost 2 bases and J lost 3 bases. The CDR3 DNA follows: TGTGCCACCAGCAGACATGACAGGGGCGGTACAGATACGCAGTATTTT. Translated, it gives CATSRHDRGGTDTQYF.

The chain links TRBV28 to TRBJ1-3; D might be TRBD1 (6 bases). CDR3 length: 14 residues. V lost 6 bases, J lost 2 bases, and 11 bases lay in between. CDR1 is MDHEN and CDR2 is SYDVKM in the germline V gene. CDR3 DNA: TGTGCCAGCAGCTCAGGGGACACTGGAAACACCATATATTTT. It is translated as CASSSGDTGNTIYF.

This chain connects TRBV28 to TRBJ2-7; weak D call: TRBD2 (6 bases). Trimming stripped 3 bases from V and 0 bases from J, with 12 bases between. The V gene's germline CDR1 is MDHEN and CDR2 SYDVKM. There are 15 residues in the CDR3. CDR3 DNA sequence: TGTGCCAGCAGTTTGGGGGGAGTGTTCTCCTACGAGCAGTACTTC. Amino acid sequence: CASSLGGVFSYEQYF.

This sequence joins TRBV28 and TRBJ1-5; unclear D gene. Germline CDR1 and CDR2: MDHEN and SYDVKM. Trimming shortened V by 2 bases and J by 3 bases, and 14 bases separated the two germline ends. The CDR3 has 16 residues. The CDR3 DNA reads TGTGCCAGCAGTTTACTCTCTAACAGTTTCAATCAGCCCCAGCATTTT. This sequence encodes CASSLLSNSFNQPQHF.

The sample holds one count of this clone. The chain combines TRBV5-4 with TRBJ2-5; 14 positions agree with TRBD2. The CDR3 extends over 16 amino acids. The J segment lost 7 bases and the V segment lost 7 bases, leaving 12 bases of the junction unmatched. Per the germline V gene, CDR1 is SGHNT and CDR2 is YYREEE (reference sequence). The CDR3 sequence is CASATGTSGSRGTQYF. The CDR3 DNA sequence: TGTGCCAGCGCTACCGGGACTAGCGGGAGCAGGGGGACCCAGTACTTC.

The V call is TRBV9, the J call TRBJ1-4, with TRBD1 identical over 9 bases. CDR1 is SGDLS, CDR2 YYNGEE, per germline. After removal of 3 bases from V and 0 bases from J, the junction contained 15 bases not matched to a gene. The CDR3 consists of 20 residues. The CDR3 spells CASSETGGVWLNPTNEKLFF. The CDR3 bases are TGTGCCAGCAGCGAAACAGGGGGCGTATGGTTGAACCCAACTAATGAAAAACTGTTTTTT. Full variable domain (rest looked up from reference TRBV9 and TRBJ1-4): DSGVTQTPKHLITATGQRVTLRCSPRSGDLSVYWYQQSLDQGLQFLIQYYNGEERAKGNILERFSAQQFPDLHSELNLSSLELGDSALYFCASSETGGVWLNPTNEKLFFGSGTQLSVL.

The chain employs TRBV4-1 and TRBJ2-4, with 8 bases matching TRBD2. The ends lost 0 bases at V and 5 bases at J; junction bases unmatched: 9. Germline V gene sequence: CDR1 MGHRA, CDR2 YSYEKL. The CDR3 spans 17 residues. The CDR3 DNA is TGCGCCAGCAGCCAAGACCGCGGGCTAGCGGGCGAAAACATTCAGTACTTC. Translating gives CASSQDRGLAGENIQYF.

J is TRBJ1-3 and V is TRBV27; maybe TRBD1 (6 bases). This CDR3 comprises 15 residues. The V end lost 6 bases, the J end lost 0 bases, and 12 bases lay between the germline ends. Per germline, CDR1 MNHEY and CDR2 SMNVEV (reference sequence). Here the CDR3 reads CASRGTDSSGNTIYF. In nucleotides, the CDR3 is TGTGCCAGCAGGGGCACGGACAGCTCTGGAAACACCATATATTTT.

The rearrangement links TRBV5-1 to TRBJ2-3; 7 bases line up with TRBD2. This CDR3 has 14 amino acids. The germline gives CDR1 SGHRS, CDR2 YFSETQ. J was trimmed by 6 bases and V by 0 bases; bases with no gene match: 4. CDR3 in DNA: TGCGCCAGCAGCTTGGACGGGAGGAGGGATACGCAGTATTTT. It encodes CASSLDGRRDTQYF.

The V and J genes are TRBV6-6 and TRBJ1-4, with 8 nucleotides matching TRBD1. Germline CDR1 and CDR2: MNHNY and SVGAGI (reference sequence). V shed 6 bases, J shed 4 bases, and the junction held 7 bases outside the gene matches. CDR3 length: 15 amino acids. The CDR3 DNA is TGTGCCAGCAGACCTCCGGGACAGGTTAATGAAAAACTGTTTTTT. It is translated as CASRPPGQVNEKLFF.